What follows are 5 T cell receptor beta chains derived from one specimen sequenced in a study of blood T cell repertoires in COVID-19. Assay used: immunoSEQ multiplex PCR; TCRdb lists only in-frame clones, some missing. This table holds 200,000 to 300,000 clones, around 80% found once. The sequenced sample consisted of peripheral blood. These receptors were taken from a human donor in a cohort sampled during active COVID-19.

The V gene is TRBV19, the J gene TRBJ1-4; possibly TRBD1 for D (6 bases). V lost 8 bases and J 0 bases, leaving 19 bases between the germline ends. The CDR3 is made up of 17 amino acids. Germline assignment: CDR1 LNHDA and CDR2 SQIVND (reference sequence). CDR3 protein: CASQYRAGAATNEKLFF. The CDR3 nucleotides are TGTGCCAGTCAATATAGGGCAGGGGCAGCAACTAATGAAAAACTGTTTTTT.

The rearrangement links TRBV19 to TRBJ2-5; 7 bases match TRBD1. The CDR3 runs to 13 residues. The V gene end was trimmed by 5 bases and the J gene end by 5 bases; junction bases not matched to a gene: 5. The germline gives CDR1 LNHDA, CDR2 SQIVND (reference sequence). The CDR3 coding sequence is TGTGCCAGTAGTCCGACAGGGATGGAGACCCAGTACTTC. Translation gives CASSPTGMETQYF.

This clone was picked up a small number of times. The CDR3 DNA reads TGTGCCAGCAGATCTCTCGTCGGAAACACCATATATTTT. Protein sequence: CASRSLVGNTIYF. This chain connects TRBV5-4 to TRBJ1-3; the D is unclear. The CDR3 runs to 13 residues. CDR1 and CDR2 from the germline V gene are SGHNT and YYREEE (reference sequence). Between the trimmed V and J ends, which lost 5 bases and 4 bases, there was a span of 10 bases. Full variable domain (remainder filled in from reference TRBV5-4 and TRBJ1-3): ETGVTQSPTHLIKTRGQQVTLRCSSQSGHNTVSWYQQALGQGPQFIFQYYREEENGRGNFPPRFSGLQFPNYSSELNVNALELDDSALYLCASRSLVGNTIYFGEGSWLTVV.

The rearrangement uses TRBV6-2 or TRBV6-3 and TRBJ1-5; D possibly corresponds to TRBD1 (6 bases). The length of the CDR3 is 16 residues. Per germline, CDR1 MNHEY and CDR2 SVGEGT. The V and J ends lost 6 bases and 4 bases respectively, with 19 bases between them. The CDR3 reads CASSLRDNLGNQPQHF. For the CDR3, the DNA is TGTGCCAGCAGCCTCCGGGACAATCTGGGGAATCAGCCCCAGCATTTT.

V usage is TRBV28 and J usage is TRBJ2-2, with 7 bases lining up with TRBD1. The germline gives CDR1 MDHEN, CDR2 SYDVKM. The CDR3 is made up of 15 amino acids. J gave up 2 bases and V 3 bases, and 3 bases lay outside the gene matches. The CDR3 DNA is TGTGCCAGCAGTTTGAGGGGGCGAAACACCGGGGAGCTGTTTTTT. As protein: CASSLRGRNTGELFF.